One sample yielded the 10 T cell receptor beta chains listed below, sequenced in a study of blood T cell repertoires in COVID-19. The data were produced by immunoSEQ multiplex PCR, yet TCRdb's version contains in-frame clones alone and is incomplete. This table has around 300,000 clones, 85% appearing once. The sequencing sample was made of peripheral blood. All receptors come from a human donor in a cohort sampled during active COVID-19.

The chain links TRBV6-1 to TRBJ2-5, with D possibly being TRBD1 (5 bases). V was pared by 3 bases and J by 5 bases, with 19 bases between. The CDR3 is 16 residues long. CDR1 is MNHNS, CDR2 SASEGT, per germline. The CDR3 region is CASSDVPTVPGETQYF. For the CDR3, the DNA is TGTGCCAGCAGTGATGTCCCGACAGTCCCCGGGGAGACCCAGTACTTC.

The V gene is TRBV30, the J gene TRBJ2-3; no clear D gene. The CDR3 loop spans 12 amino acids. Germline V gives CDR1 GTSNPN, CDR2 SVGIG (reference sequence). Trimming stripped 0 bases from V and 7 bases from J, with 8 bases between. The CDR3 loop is CAWSVLENTQYF. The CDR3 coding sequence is TGTGCCTGGAGTGTACTGGAGAATACGCAGTATTTT. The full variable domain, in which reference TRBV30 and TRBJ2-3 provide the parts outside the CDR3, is SQTIHQWPATLVQPVGSPLSLECTVEGTSNPNLYWYRQAAGRGLQLLFYSVGIGQISSEVPQNLSASRPQDRQFILSSKKLLLSDSGFYLCAWSVLENTQYFGPGTRLTVL.

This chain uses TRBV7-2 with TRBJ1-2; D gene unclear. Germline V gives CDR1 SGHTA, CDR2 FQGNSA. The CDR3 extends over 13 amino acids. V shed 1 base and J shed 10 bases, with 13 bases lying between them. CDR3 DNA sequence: TGTGCCAGCAGCTTAGATTATCTGGGCCTCTACACCTTC. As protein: CASSLDYLGLYTF.

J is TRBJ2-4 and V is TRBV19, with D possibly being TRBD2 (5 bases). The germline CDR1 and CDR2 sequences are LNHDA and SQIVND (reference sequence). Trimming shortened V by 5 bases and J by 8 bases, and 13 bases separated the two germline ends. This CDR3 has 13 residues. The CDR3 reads CASSPGGSHIQYF. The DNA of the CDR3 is TGTGCCAGTAGTCCGGGCGGGTCGCACATTCAGTACTTC.

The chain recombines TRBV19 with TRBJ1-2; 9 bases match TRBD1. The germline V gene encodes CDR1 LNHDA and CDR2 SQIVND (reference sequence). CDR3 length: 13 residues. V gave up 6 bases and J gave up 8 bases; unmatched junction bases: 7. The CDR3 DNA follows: TGTGCCAGTAGGGCAACAGGGGGCGTCGGCTACACCTTC. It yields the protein CASRATGGVGYTF. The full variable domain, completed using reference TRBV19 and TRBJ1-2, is DGGITQSPKYLFRKEGQNVTLSCEQNLNHDAMYWYRQDPGQGLRLIYYSQIVNDFQKGDIAEGYSVSREKKESFPLTVTSAQKNPTAFYLCASRATGGVGYTFGSGTRLTVV.

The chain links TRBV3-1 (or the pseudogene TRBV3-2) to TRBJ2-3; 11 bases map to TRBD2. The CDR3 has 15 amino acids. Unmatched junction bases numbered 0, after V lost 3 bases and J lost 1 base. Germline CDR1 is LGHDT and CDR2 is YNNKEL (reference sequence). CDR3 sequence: CASSQTSGGTDTQYF. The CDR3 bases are TGTGCCAGCAGCCAGACTAGCGGGGGCACAGATACGCAGTATTTT.

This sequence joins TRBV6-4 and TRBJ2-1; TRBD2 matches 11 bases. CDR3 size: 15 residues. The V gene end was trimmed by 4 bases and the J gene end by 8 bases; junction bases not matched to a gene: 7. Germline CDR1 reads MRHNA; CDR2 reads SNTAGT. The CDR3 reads CASSATSGAGDEQFF. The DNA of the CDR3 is TGTGCCAGCAGTGCGACTAGCGGGGCGGGGGATGAGCAGTTCTTC.

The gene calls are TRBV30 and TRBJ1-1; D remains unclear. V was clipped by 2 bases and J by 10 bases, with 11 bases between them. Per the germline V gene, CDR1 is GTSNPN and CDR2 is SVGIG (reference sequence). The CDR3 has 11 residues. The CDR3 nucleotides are TGTGCCTGGAGTCATAAACAGACAGCTTTCTTT. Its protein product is CAWSHKQTAFF.

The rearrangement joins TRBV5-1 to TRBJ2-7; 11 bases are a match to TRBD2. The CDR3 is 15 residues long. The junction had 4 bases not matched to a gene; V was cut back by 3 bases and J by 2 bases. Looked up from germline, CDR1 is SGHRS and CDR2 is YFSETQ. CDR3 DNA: TGCGCCAGCAGCTATGGACTAGCGGGTACCTACGAGCAGTACTTC. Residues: CASSYGLAGTYEQYF.

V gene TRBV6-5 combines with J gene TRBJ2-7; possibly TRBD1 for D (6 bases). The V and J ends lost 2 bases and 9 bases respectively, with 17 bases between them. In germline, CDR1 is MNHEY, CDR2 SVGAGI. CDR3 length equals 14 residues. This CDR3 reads CASSYGDIGSRQYF. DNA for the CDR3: TGTGCCAGCAGTTACGGGGACATTGGTTCCAGGCAGTACTTC.